The 11 T cell receptor beta chains in this list originate from one sample, sequenced in a study of T cells after yellow fever vaccination. TCRdb re-called the 5' RACE reads with MiXCR, one entry per CDR3 protein. The profile shows under 500,000 distinct CDR3 sequences, approximately 18% of them singletons. Source: PBMCs, taken before the yellow fever booster vaccination. The source is a man in his late teens or twenties who received the YFV17D yellow fever vaccine.

This clonotype has only a few counts. V usage is TRBV7-9 and J usage is TRBJ2-3; D tentatively fits TRBD1 or TRBD2 (5 bases each). With 5 bases removed from V and 7 bases from J, the gap between germline ends came to 19 bases. The CDR3 has 15 residues. Germline V gene data show CDR1 as SEHNR and CDR2 as FQNEAQ (reference sequence). This chain's CDR3 is CASSPGTLVFNTQYF. CDR3 DNA sequence: TGTGCCAGCAGCCCCGGGACGTTGGTTTTTAATACGCAGTATTTT.

V gene TRBV6-5 combines with J gene TRBJ2-1, with D possibly TRBD1 on 6 matching bases. Germline CDR1 is MNHEY and CDR2 is SVGAGI. Between the trimmed V and J ends, which lost 0 bases and 3 bases, there was a span of 18 bases. The CDR3 length is 18 residues. In DNA, the CDR3 is TGTGCCAGCAGTTACTCGGGGCAGGGGCTTACCTTCTACAATGAGCAGTTCTTC. Its translation is CASSYSGQGLTFYNEQFF.

The chain is built from TRBV9 and TRBJ2-5, with TRBD2 as a possible D gene (6 bases). Germline V gives CDR1 SGDLS, CDR2 YYNGEE. V was clipped by 3 bases and J by 0 bases, with 15 bases between them. The CDR3 sequence is 16 residues long. CDR3 sequence reads: CASSGAGPTYQETQYF. The CDR3 DNA follows: TGTGCCAGCAGCGGTGCGGGGCCCACGTACCAAGAGACCCAGTACTTC.

This clonotype was recorded a few times. The chain employs TRBV7-9 and TRBJ2-4; possible D gene TRBD1, 6 bases. CDR3 length equals 12 residues. CDR1 is SEHNR and CDR2 is FQNEAQ in the germline V gene (reference sequence). V lost 5 bases and J lost 12, with 14 bases in between. Here the CDR3 reads CASSRQGSSQYF. The CDR3, as DNA: TGTGCCAGCAGCCGTCAGGGGTCCTCTCAGTACTTC. Full variable domain (outside the CDR3, taken from reference TRBV7-9 and TRBJ2-4): DTGVSQNPRHKITKRGQNVTFRCDPISEHNRLYWYRQTLGQGPEFLTYFQNEAQLEKSRLLSDRFSAERPKGSFSTLEIQRTEQGDSAMYLCASSRQGSSQYFGAGTRLSVL.

The J gene is TRBJ2-1, the V gene TRBV12-3 or TRBV12-4, with TRBD1 as a possible D gene (6 bases). The V end was cut by 7 bases, the J end by 7 bases, with 20 bases between. This CDR3 has 15 residues. The CDR3 sequence: CASTQGTGLGNEQFF. CDR3 in DNA: TGTGCCAGCACCCAGGGTACAGGGCTGGGGAATGAGCAGTTCTTC.

The chain employs TRBV7-3 and TRBJ1-2; 7 bases agree with TRBD1. Germline V gene sequence: CDR1 SGHTA, CDR2 FQGTGA. Trimming at V came to 5 bases and at J to 7 bases, leaving 10 bases not matched to a gene. This CDR3 has 14 residues. CDR3 in amino acids: CASSPGTNRGGYTF. The CDR3 bases are TGTGCCAGCAGCCCTGGAACGAACAGGGGTGGCTACACCTTC.

This clonotype was observed a handful of times. The chain links TRBV6-2 or TRBV6-3 to TRBJ1-5, with 7 nucleotides matching TRBD1. Per the germline V gene, CDR1 is MNHEY and CDR2 is SVGEGT. This CDR3 is built from 15 residues. V lost 6 bases, J lost 7 bases, and 12 bases stayed unmatched. The CDR3 reads CASRSPQGRGQPQHF. In nucleotides, the CDR3 is TGTGCCAGCAGGTCGCCCCAGGGCAGGGGGCAGCCCCAGCATTTT.

This clonotype was observed a single time. The chain is built from TRBV5-1 and TRBJ1-2, with D unresolved. V gave up 0 bases and J gave up 9 bases, with 12 bases separating them. The CDR3 covers 13 residues. The V gene's germline CDR1 is SGHRS and CDR2 YFSETQ. CDR3 bases: TGCGCCAGCAGCTTGGAGGTCTCGGGGAGCTACACCTTC. It encodes CASSLEVSGSYTF.

This clonotype turned up a few times. V and J are TRBV6-5 and TRBJ1-2; D remains unclear. The CDR3 has 13 residues. In germline, CDR1 is MNHEY, CDR2 SVGAGI. Trimming removed 2 bases from V and 8 bases from J, with 12 bases in between. The CDR3 is CASSYNREVGYTF. The CDR3 nucleotides read TGTGCCAGCAGTTACAACCGGGAGGTCGGCTACACCTTC.

The chain combines TRBV7-9 with TRBJ2-1, with D perhaps TRBD1 (6 bases). CDR1 is SEHNR and CDR2 is FQNEAQ in the germline V gene (reference sequence). V lost 6 bases and J 2 bases, leaving 14 bases between the germline ends. This CDR3 has 15 residues. The CDR3: CASSSGQRPYNEQFF. The CDR3 nucleotides are TGTGCCAGCAGTTCAGGACAGCGCCCCTACAATGAGCAGTTCTTC.

This rearrangement joins TRBV25-1 to TRBJ2-7; 11 bases fit TRBD1. Germline lookup yields CDR1 MGHDK and CDR2 SYGVNS. With 9 bases clipped from V and 3 bases from J, the junction kept 4 bases outside the gene matches. CDR3 size: 13 residues. CDR3 sequence (DNA): TGTGCCAGAGGGACAGGGGGTATCTACGAGCAGTACGTC. It specifies CARGTGGIYEQYV.